The rows below give T cell receptor beta chains drawn from one sample of a study of T cells in Graves' hyperthyroidism and ophthalmopathy. TCRdb called the multiplex PCR reads again in MiXCR, with one record for every CDR3 protein. Of a few hundred thousand distinct CDR3 sequences detected, approximately 15% appear once; the ten largest clones hold roughly 7.3%. Input material: blood. All receptors come from a woman in her twenties or thirties with Graves' hyperthyroidism. CDR3s include the opening cysteine and the closing phenylalanine or tryptophan. Fields, in order: V gene, clone size, J gene, CDR3 protein. Size is stated for part of the rows, as once, few or many counts, or as a class when the clone is expanded.

TRBV7-8	many	TRBJ2-3	CASRRRGKGTDTQYF
TRBV5-4	-	TRBJ2-2	CASSLWDVNTGELFF
TRBV29-1	many	TRBJ1-2	CSVGLVIGGYGYTF
TRBV27	many	TRBJ2-7	CASSSLAGVGLEQYF
TRBV5-5	few	TRBJ2-1	CASSLTSGPWLEQFF
TRBV10-3	few	TRBJ2-2	CAISGQNTGELFF
TRBV30	many	TRBJ2-1	CAWSVRAVSNEQFF
TRBV6-4	-	TRBJ2-7	CASSLAGGTGEQYF
TRBV6-1	many	TRBJ1-1	CASPKTGAADTEAFF
TRBV9	few	TRBJ2-5	CASSGLGQETQYF
TRBV27	-	TRBJ2-2	CASSRDRRNTGELFF
TRBV3-1	few	TRBJ1-2	CASSRDPGKNGYTF
TRBV6-2/TRBV6-3	-	TRBJ2-7	CASSLRVVGTQRAYEQYF
TRBV2	-	TRBJ2-1	CASSGFQPSSYNEQFF
TRBV7-8	few	TRBJ2-1	CASSPDRGGNEQFF
TRBV12-3/TRBV12-4	many	TRBJ2-1	CASSSSRGYEQFF
TRBV20-1	-	TRBJ2-3	CSARDILAGAADTQYF
TRBV7-9	few	TRBJ1-2	CASSLGVNGYTF
TRBV28	many	TRBJ1-2	CASSLFLKVTRGLGYGYTF
TRBV6-5	many	TRBJ2-3	CASSYNGRGDTQYF
TRBV6-2/TRBV6-3	-	TRBJ2-3	CASSQAGETDTQYF
TRBV11-2	many	TRBJ2-7	CASSLTILSNSYEQYF
TRBV4-1	-	TRBJ2-5	CASSQGGVRETQYF
TRBV19	-	TRBJ2-2	CASSPRDRNAGELFF
TRBV7-3	-	TRBJ2-3	CASSIGLNTDTQYF
TRBV6-1	many	TRBJ1-1	CASSPTTTGGTEAFF
TRBV29-1	many	TRBJ1-5	CSVLQGLDQPQHF
TRBV20-1	-	TRBJ2-3	CSAPSGSSDTQYF
TRBV20-1	-	TRBJ1-1	CSARGPGRYTEAFF
TRBV5-4	many	TRBJ2-3	CASSTGINTDTQYF
TRBV7-3	many	TRBJ2-1	CASSSTGTGGFDEQFF
TRBV10-3	many	TRBJ2-7	CAISAGTSGSGYEQYF
TRBV30	many	TRBJ1-1	CAWSIGRTNTEAFF
TRBV6-1	many	TRBJ1-1	CASSWENTEAFF
TRBV28	-	TRBJ2-7	CASRPFITFSEQYF
TRBV20-1	-	TRBJ2-1	CSSLREGGDEQFF
TRBV25-1	-	TRBJ2-2	CAGSPKTPAGGWTGELFF
TRBV18	many	TRBJ2-7	CASSPPSGYEQYF
TRBV12-3/TRBV12-4	many	TRBJ1-4	CASSSSWDGNEKLFF
TRBV6-1	many	TRBJ2-7	CASSEARATGTYEQYF
TRBV19	-	TRBJ2-2	CASNPKVNTGELFF
TRBV12-3/TRBV12-4	-	TRBJ1-5	CASSMGLQGWGSQPQHF